Shown below are 16 T cell receptor beta chains from a single sample sequenced in a study of OX40 agonist ivuxolimab in advanced cancers. Sequenced by immunoSEQ multiplex PCR; TCRdb stores in-frame clones only, minus some. The sample includes some 77,000 clones, around 86% seen only once; the top ten take under 6.5%. This material consisted of CD4+ or CD8+ T cells sorted from blood, taken in a trial of the OX40 agonist ivuxolimab. The receptors were gathered from an adult with an advanced solid tumor such as melanoma, head and neck, liver or kidney cancer.

The chain has TRBV19 and TRBJ1-2; 7 bases align to TRBD1. Germline V lookup: CDR1 LNHDA, CDR2 SQIVND (reference sequence). The CDR3 runs 14 residues. The trim removed 5 bases at V and 8 bases at J, leaving 11 bases unmatched. CDR3 amino acids: CASSVTGARGGYTF. The CDR3, as DNA: TGTGCCAGTAGTGTCACAGGGGCAAGGGGGGGCTACACCTTC. The full variable domain, its missing parts supplied by reference TRBV19 and TRBJ1-2, is DGGITQSPKYLFRKEGQNVTLSCEQNLNHDAMYWYRQDPGQGLRLIYYSQIVNDFQKGDIAEGYSVSREKKESFPLTVTSAQKNPTAFYLCASSVTGARGGYTFGSGTRLTVV.

The rearrangement links TRBV15 to TRBJ1-6; D unclear. Germline lookup yields CDR1 LNHNV and CDR2 YYDKDF (reference sequence). The CDR3 extends over 13 amino acids. Trimming took 3 bases from V and 15 from J, leaving 15 bases between them. The CDR3 DNA reads TGTGCCACCAGCAGTAGGACCCCCGGCCACCTCCACTTT. This sequence encodes CATSSRTPGHLHF.

The chain joins TRBV7-2 to TRBJ2-3; 11 bases match TRBD2. Trimming at V came to 5 bases and at J to 3 bases, leaving 4 bases not matched to a gene. From germline, CDR1 is SGHTA and CDR2 FQGNSA. The CDR3 spans 15 residues. The CDR3 nucleotides are TGTGCCAGCAGCAGTACTAGCGGGAGAACAGATACGCAGTATTTT. The encoded protein is CASSSTSGRTDTQYF.

This chain links TRBV2 with TRBJ2-5; the D is unclear. V was clipped by 6 bases and J by 4 bases, with 18 bases between them. The germline gives CDR1 SNHLY, CDR2 FYNNEI. The CDR3 runs 15 residues. CDR3 nucleotides: TGTGCCAGCAGCGAACCACCAGAAGGCGGAGAGACCCAGTACTTC. This codes for CASSEPPEGGETQYF.

This clone has just one count. V and J are TRBV2 and TRBJ1-4; D gene unclear. The length of the CDR3 is 13 residues. Looked up from germline, CDR1 is SNHLY and CDR2 is FYNNEI. The V and J ends lost 2 bases and 7 bases respectively, with 8 bases between them. CDR3 residues: CASSEQGGEKLFF. CDR3 DNA sequence: TGTGCCAGCAGTGAACAAGGCGGTGAAAAACTGTTTTTT. Full variable domain (outside the CDR3, taken from reference TRBV2 and TRBJ1-4): EPEVTQTPSHQVTQMGQEVILRCVPISNHLYFYWYRQILGQKVEFLVSFYNNEISEKSEIFDDQFSVERPDGSNFTLKIRSTKLEDSAMYFCASSEQGGEKLFFGSGTQLSVL.

J is TRBJ2-1 and V is TRBV28; 8 nucleotides match TRBD1. CDR3 length equals 21 residues. Losses at the gene ends were 4 bases for V and 8 bases for J; bases not matched to a gene: 28. Germline V gene data show CDR1 as MDHEN and CDR2 as SYDVKM. CDR3 sequence (DNA): TGTGCCAGCAGTTCAAACTCGCAGTTAGGTCGGTGGACAGGGCCCTGGTATGAGCAGTTCTTC. Protein: CASSSNSQLGRWTGPWYEQFF.

This clone was detected only once. The genes are TRBV6-6 and TRBJ2-7, with D tentatively TRBD2 (6 bases). The CDR3 is 14 amino acids. V lost 7 bases and J lost 4, with 17 bases in between. Germline lookup yields CDR1 MNHNY and CDR2 SVGAGI (reference sequence). CDR3 nucleotide sequence: TGTGCCAGCAACCGGGAGAACAGGAGGTACGAGCAGTACTTC. It translates to CASNRENRRYEQYF.

This clone is a singleton in its sample. The CDR3 here is CASSAQSNEQFF. The CDR3 region has the DNA TGCGCCAGCAGCGCTCAGTCCAATGAGCAGTTCTTC. The rearrangement links TRBV5-1 to TRBJ2-1; the D is unclear. Germline V lookup: CDR1 SGHRS, CDR2 YFSETQ. V was trimmed by 4 bases and J by 6 bases, leaving 8 bases between them. This CDR3 region has 12 residues. The entire variable domain, with the rest obtained from reference TRBV5-1 and TRBJ2-1, is as follows: KAGVTQTPRYLIKTRGQQVTLSCSPISGHRSVSWYQQTPGQGLQFLFEYFSETQRNKGNFPGRFSGRQFSNSRSEMNVSTLELGDSALYLCASSAQSNEQFFGPGTRLTVL.

The chain is built from TRBV27 and TRBJ1-2; D not certain. Per the germline V gene, CDR1 is MNHEY and CDR2 is SMNVEV (reference sequence). The CDR3 totals 15 residues. V lost 8 bases and J 3 bases, leaving 19 bases between the germline ends. The DNA for the CDR3 is TGTGCCAGCGCCGCCTCTACTTCGGGAGACTATGGCTACACCTTC. This encodes CASAASTSGDYGYTF.

The rearrangement links TRBV7-6 to TRBJ2-7; the match to TRBD2 covers 9 bases. The CDR3 loop spans 14 amino acids. J gave up 2 bases and V 5 bases, and 4 bases lay outside the gene matches. Germline V gene data show CDR1 as SGHVS and CDR2 as FNYEAQ. Written as DNA, the CDR3 is TGTGCCAGCAGCCACGCTAGCGGGACCTACGAGCAGTACTTC. This encodes CASSHASGTYEQYF.

The chain carries TRBV6-6 and TRBJ2-1; D not certain. Germline V gene sequence: CDR1 MNHNY, CDR2 SVGAGI (reference sequence). V was shortened by 4 bases and J by 5 bases, with 9 bases between the two germline ends. The CDR3 is made up of 13 amino acids. The CDR3 nucleotides are TGTGCCAGCAGTTCCCCGGGCAACAATGAGCAGTTCTTC. It translates to CASSSPGNNEQFF.

In its sample, this clone was seen a few times. The chain has TRBV27 and TRBJ2-1; TRBD2 matches 10 bases. There are 17 residues in the CDR3. V was clipped by 6 bases and J by 7 bases; unmatched bases: 15. Germline V CDR1 and CDR2: MNHEY, SMNVEV (reference sequence). The DNA of the CDR3 is TGTGCCAGCAGCCCCTTGAGCGGGAGGGCCCTTCGGAATGAGCAGTTCTTC. Its protein is CASSPLSGRALRNEQFF.

The chain couples TRBV11-2 to TRBJ1-1; weak D call: TRBD1 (5 bases). CDR3 size: 15 residues. The V and J ends lost 5 bases and 1 base respectively, with 14 bases between them. Germline CDR1 SGHAT, CDR2 FQNNGV. In DNA, the CDR3 is TGTGCCAGCAGCAGACAGAGGGCGGCGAACACTGAAGCTTTCTTT. It encodes CASSRQRAANTEAFF. Combining the CDR3 with reference TRBV11-2 and TRBJ1-1 gives the whole variable domain EAGVAQSPRYKIIEKRQSVAFWCNPISGHATLYWYQQILGQGPKLLIQFQNNGVVDDSQLPKDRFSAERLKGVDSTLKIQPAKLEDSAVYLCASSRQRAANTEAFFGQGTRLTVV.

The chain has TRBV19 and TRBJ1-5; D ambiguous. The germline V gene encodes CDR1 LNHDA and CDR2 SQIVND (reference sequence). The length of the CDR3 is 15 residues. Trimming stripped 3 bases from V and 0 bases from J, with 9 bases between. The CDR3 DNA follows: TGTGCCAGTAGTATTGCGGGTGATAGCAATCAGCCCCAGCATTTT. The encoded protein is CASSIAGDSNQPQHF. Complete variable domain (other parts from reference TRBV19 and TRBJ1-5): DGGITQSPKYLFRKEGQNVTLSCEQNLNHDAMYWYRQDPGQGLRLIYYSQIVNDFQKGDIAEGYSVSREKKESFPLTVTSAQKNPTAFYLCASSIAGDSNQPQHFGDGTRLSIL.

This clone was observed once. The genes are TRBV27 and TRBJ1-5; TRBD1 is a possible D gene (5 bases). Germline V lookup: CDR1 MNHEY, CDR2 SMNVEV (reference sequence). V was trimmed by 8 bases and J by 1 base, leaving 21 bases between them. CDR3 length equals 17 residues. The CDR3 DNA is TGTGCCAGCCTAGGGGCACTTAGGGTTCTGAGCAATCAGCCCCAGCATTTT. Translation: CASLGALRVLSNQPQHF.

The chain joins TRBV18 to TRBJ1-1; 8 nucleotides line up with TRBD1. From germline, CDR1 is KGHSH and CDR2 LQKENI. The CDR3 runs 15 residues. Losses at the gene ends were 5 bases for V and 2 bases for J; bases not matched to a gene: 7. CDR3 nucleotide sequence: TGTGCCAGCTCAATACGGACAGGGACCAACACTGAAGCTTTCTTT. Translation gives CASSIRTGTNTEAFF. Filled out from reference TRBV18 and TRBJ1-1, the complete variable domain reads NAGVMQNPRHLVRRRGQEARLRCSPMKGHSHVYWYRQLPEEGLKFMVYLQKENIIDESGMPKERFSAEFPKEGPSILRIQQVVRGDSAAYFCASSIRTGTNTEAFFGQGTRLTVV.